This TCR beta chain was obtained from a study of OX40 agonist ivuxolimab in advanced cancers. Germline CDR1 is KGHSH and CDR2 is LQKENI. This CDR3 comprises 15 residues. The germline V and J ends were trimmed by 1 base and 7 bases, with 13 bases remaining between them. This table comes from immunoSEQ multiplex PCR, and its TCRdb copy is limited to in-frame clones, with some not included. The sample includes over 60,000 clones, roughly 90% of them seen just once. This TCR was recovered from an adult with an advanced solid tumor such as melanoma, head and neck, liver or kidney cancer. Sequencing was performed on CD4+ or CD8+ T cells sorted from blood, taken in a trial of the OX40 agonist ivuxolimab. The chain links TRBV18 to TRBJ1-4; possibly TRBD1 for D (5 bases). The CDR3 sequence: CASSPRRGDGEKLFF. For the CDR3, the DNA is TGTGCCAGCTCACCACGGAGGGGAGACGGTGAAAAACTGTTTTTT.